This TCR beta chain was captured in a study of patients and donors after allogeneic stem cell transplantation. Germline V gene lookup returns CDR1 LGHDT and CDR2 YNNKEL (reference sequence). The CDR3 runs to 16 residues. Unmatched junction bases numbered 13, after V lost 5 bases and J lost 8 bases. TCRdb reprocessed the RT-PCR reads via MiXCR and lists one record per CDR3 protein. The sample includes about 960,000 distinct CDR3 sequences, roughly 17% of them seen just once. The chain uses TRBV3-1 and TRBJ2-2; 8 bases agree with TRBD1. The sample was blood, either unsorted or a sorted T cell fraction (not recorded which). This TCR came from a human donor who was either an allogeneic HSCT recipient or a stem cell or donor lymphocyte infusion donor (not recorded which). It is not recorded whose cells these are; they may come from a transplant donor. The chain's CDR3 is CASSGAPDRGVGELFF. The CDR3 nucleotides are TGTGCCAGCAGCGGAGCCCCCGACAGGGGCGTGGGGGAGCTGTTTTTT.